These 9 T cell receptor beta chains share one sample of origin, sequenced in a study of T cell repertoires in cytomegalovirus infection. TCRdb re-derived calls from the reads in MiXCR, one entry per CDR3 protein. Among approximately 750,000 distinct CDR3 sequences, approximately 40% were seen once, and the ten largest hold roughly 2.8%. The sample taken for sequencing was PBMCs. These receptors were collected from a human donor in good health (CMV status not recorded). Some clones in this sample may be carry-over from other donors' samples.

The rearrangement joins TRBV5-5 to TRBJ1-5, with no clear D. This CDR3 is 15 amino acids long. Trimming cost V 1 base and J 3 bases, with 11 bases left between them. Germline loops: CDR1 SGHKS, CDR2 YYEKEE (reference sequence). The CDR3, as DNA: TGTGCCAGCAGCTTGTATCTGGGAGCCAATCAGCCCCAGCATTTT. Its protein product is CASSLYLGANQPQHF.

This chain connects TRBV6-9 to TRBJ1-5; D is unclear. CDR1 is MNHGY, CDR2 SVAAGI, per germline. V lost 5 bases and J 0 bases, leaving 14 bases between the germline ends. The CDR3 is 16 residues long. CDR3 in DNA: TGTGCCAGCAGTACGGCCAGGACCTTTAGCAATCAGCCCCAGCATTTT. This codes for CASSTARTFSNQPQHF.

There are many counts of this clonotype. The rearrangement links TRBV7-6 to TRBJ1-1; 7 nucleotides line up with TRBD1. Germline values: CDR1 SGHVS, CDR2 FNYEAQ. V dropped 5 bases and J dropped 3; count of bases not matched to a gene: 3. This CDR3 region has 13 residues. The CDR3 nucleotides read TGTGCCAGCAGCCGGGGACAGTACACTGAAGCTTTCTTT. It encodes CASSRGQYTEAFF.

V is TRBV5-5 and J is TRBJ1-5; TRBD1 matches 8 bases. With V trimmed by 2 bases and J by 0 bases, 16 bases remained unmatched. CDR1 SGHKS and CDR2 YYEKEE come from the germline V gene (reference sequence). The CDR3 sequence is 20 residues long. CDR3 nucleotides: TGTGCCAGCAGCTTTGGGGTTGGACAGGGCCGGAGATATAGCAATCAGCCCCAGCATTTT. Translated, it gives CASSFGVGQGRRYSNQPQHF.

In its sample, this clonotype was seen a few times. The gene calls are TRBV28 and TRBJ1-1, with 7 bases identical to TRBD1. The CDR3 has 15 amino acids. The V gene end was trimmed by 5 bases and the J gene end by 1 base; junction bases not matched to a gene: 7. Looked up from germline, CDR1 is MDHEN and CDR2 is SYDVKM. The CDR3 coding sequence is TGTGCCAGCAGTCTGACGGGACAGCGGAACACTGAAGCTTTCTTT. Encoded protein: CASSLTGQRNTEAFF. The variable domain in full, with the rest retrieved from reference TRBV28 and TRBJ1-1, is DVKVTQSSRYLVKRTGEKVFLECVQDMDHENMFWYRQDPGLGLRLIYFSYDVKMKEKGDIPEGYSVSREKKERFSLILESASTNQTSMYLCASSLTGQRNTEAFFGQGTRLTVV.

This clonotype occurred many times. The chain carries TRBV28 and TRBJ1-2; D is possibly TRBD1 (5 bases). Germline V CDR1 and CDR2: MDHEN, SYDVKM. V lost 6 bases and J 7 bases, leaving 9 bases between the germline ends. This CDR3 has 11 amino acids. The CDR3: CASRRGGGYTF. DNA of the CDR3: TGTGCCAGCAGGAGGGGCGGTGGCTACACCTTC.

CDR3 bases: TGCAGAATTGACCGTGGGGGCACTGAAGCTTTCTTT. This translates into CRIDRGGTEAFF. The chain couples TRBV20-1 to TRBJ1-1; a possible D gene is TRBD1 (5 bases). Germline CDR1 reads DFQATT; CDR2 reads SNEGSKA (reference sequence). The CDR3 loop spans 12 amino acids.

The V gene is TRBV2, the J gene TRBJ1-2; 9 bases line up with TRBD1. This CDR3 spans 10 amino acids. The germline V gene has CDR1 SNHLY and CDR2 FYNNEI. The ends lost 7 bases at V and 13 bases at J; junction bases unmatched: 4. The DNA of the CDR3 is TGTGCCAGCAAACAGGGGGCCCTCACCTTC. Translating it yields CASKQGALTF.

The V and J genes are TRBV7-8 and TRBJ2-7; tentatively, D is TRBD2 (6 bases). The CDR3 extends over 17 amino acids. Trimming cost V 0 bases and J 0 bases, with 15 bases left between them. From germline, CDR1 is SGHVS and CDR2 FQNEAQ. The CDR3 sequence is CASSLAHLGSISYEQYF. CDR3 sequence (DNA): TGTGCCAGCAGCTTAGCGCATCTCGGGAGCATCTCCTACGAGCAGTACTTC.